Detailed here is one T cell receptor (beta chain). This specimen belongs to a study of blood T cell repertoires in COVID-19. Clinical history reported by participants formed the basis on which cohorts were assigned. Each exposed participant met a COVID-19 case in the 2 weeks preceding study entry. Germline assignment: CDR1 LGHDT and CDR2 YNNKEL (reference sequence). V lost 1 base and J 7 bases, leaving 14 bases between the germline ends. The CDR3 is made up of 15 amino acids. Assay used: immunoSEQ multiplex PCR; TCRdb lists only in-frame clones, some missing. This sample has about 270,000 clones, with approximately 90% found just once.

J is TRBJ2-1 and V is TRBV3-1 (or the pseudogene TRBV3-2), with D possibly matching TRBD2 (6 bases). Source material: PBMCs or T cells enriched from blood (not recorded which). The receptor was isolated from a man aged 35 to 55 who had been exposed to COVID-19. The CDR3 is CASSQVLLEGNEQFF. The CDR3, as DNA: TGTGCCAGCAGCCAAGTATTACTGGAGGGTAATGAGCAGTTCTTC.